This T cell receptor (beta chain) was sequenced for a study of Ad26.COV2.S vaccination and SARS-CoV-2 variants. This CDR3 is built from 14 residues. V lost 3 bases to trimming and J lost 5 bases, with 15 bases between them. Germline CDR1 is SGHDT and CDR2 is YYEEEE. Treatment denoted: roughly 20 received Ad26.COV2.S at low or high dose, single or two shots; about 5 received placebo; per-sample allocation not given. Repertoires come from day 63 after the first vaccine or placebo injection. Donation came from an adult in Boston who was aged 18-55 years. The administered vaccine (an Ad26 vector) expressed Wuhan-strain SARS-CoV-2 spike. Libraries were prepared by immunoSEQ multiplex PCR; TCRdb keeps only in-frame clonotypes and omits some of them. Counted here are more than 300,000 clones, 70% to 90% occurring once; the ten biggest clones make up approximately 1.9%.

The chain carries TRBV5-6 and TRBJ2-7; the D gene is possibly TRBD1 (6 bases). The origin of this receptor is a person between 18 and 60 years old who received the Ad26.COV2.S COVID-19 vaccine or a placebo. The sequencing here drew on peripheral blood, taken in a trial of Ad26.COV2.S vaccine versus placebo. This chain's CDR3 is CASSYGGSRNEQYF. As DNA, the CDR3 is TGTGCCAGCAGCTATGGGGGCTCCAGGAACGAGCAGTACTTC.